This T cell receptor (beta chain) stems from a study of blood T cells in healthy people across ages. Regarding the study as a whole: Since the PBMCs were unsorted, naive and antigen-experienced cells could not be conclusively compared.

The CDR3 is made up of 11 amino acids. Germline lookup yields CDR1 MGHDK and CDR2 SYGVNS. Then a second PCR, running about 6 to 12 cycles, was carried out with a sample-barcoded 5' primer and a J-beta primer mix. In TCRdb, the 5' RACE reads were re-called with MiXCR into one record per CDR3 protein. This sample has around 780,000 distinct CDR3 sequences, with roughly 25% found just once. Of note for this clonotype: Its specificity is not known.

The people who gave samples were healthy Caucasians from Russia, aged roughly 6 to 95. The same sample was also studied in work on T cells of mothers and their children.

The V gene is TRBV25-1, the J gene TRBJ2-7; no reliable D call. This sequence was found in a boy aged 5 to 17 in good health. The sample taken for sequencing was blood. The DNA for the CDR3 is TGTGTGGCGGCTACCTCCTACGAGCAGTACTTC. Its translation: CVAATSYEQYF.